This T cell receptor (beta chain) emerged from a study of T-cell memory formation after mild COVID-19 (dated by TCRdb to the early 2020s). Study-wide context: TCR sequence clusters from the two donors were largely donor specific. In a couple of donors, T-cell clones that expanded and contracted after mild COVID-19 were tracked by sequencing TCRalpha and TCRbeta repertoires over time. The cohort comprised two young, previously healthy adult volunteers, one female and one male.

Ficoll-Paque density gradient centrifugation was used to isolate PBMCs. Sequencing took place on an Illumina NovaSeq 6000. cDNA libraries for TCRalpha and TCRbeta were prepared by 5'RACE using constant-segment primers, with sample barcodes and unique molecular identifiers added. RNA was extracted from every sample with Trizol reagent. The libraries were amplified in two PCR steps, and the second step added a second sample barcode and Illumina TruSeq adapters. Libraries were sequenced on an Illumina NovaSeq with 2 x 150 bp paired-end reads. In the paper's pipeline: With migec v1.2.7, reads were demultiplexed and then collapsed into UMI-guided consensus sequences. Using mixcr v2.1.11, the UMI consensuses were aligned to TRA and TRB V and J templates and assembled into clonotypes. Expanded or contracted clonotypes were those called significant by both edgeR and NoisET, with noise models trained on biological replicates. edgeR calls used a false discovery rate-adjusted p below 0.01 and a log2 fold-change threshold of 1. As an exploratory analysis of dynamics, PCA with hierarchical clustering was applied to max-normalized trajectories of the 1000 most abundant clonotypes. Each responding clone was given a CD4 or CD8 phenotype based on the CD4+ and CD8+ repertoires, which had been sequenced separately. TCRdb redid the processing of the public reads, applying fastp at Q25 and MiXCR, and retained in-frame beta chains. Each entry is one CDR3 protein sequence, shown with its most common DNA and genes. TCRdb, not the authors, supplied the V and J calls. This sample comprises roughly 99,000 distinct CDR3 sequences, around 14% of them detected only once. Of the sample, roughly 40% falls within the top ten clones.

Turning to this clonotype: This clone's antigen is unknown. No much larger clonotype is one base removed from it; base qualities were not supplied.

The study at large found these results: Balanced CD4/CD8 phenotypes were observed for clones contracting from day 15 to 85, whereas a bias towards CD4+ was observed for a second wave of clones expanding from day 15 to 37. The second-wave clones that peaked on day 37 were not confirmed to be SARS-CoV-2 specific. Some responding clones were found in pre-infection memory, which suggests that pre-existing cross-reactive memory T cells took part in the SARS-CoV-2 response. Contracting CD4+ clones were found mainly in CM and EM memory subsets, while CD8+ clones were enriched in EMRA. Only a couple of mild cases were covered by the study, and larger cohorts that include severe cases with pre-infection samples were considered necessary.

CDR1 and CDR2, looked up from the germline V gene, are SGDLS and YYNGEE. The CDR3 covers 13 residues, taking in both the cysteine and the phenylalanine. The retained sequence is limited to the CDR3, 39 bases, with the frame set at the first base. Deletion took 3 bases off V and 1 base off J, with a span of 4 bases between the germline ends. The receptor's source is a young man who had mild COVID-19 (a few samples of this study predate the infection). The sample titles of this study are shuffled in the database, so cell type and time point are left out; the donor was told from shared clones. Source material: PBMCs or a T cell subset sorted from them (not recorded which). The chain joins TRBV9 to TRBJ2-2; the D gene identity is not certain. The nucleotides are TGTGCCAGCAGCGCGTGGAACACCGGGGAGCTGTTTTTT. It encodes CASSAWNTGELFF. With the portions outside the CDR3 filled from the reference TRBV9 and TRBJ2-2 genes, the complete variable region becomes DSGVTQTPKHLITATGQRVTLRCSPRSGDLSVYWYQQSLDQGLQFLIQYYNGEERAKGNILERFSAQQFPDLHSELNLSSLELGDSALYFCASSAWNTGELFFGEGSRLTVL.